This T cell receptor (beta chain) originates from a study of response to subunit inactivated influenza vaccine. This clonotype was recorded many times. Germline CDR1 LGHNA, CDR2 YNFKEQ. CDR3 length: 16 residues. V was clipped by 0 bases and J by 2 bases; unmatched bases: 4. Each CDR3 protein gets one entry after TCRdb re-called the RT-PCR reads with MiXCR. The sample lists 650,000 to 800,000 distinct CDR3 sequences; roughly 20% were seen once. The sequences come from PBMCs from blood, collected about 5 days after vaccination. This TCR was recovered from a man over 45 who received an inactivated influenza vaccine. V is TRBV4-2 and J is TRBJ2-1; 7 nucleotides align to TRBD2. The CDR3, as DNA: TGTGCCAGCAGCCAAGATCTTGCGGGGGCCTACAATGAGCAGTTCTTC. Residues: CASSQDLAGAYNEQFF.